The TCR beta chain under discussion was sequenced for a study of T cells in Graves' hyperthyroidism and ophthalmopathy. The overall study: At the time of initial diagnosis and before any treatment, peripheral blood was collected.

The CDR3 length is 15 residues. V shed 3 bases, J shed 4 bases, and the junction held 4 bases outside the gene matches. Germline V gene data show CDR1 as SGDLS and CDR2 as YYNGEE. This clonotype was picked up a small number of times. Amplification targeted TCR beta CDR3 regions from RNA transcripts. An initial round of RT-PCR targeting the TCR CDR3 relied on the HTBI primer set. One entry per CDR3 protein, called by TCRdb with MiXCR from the multiplex PCR reads. The sample consists of over 700,000 distinct CDR3 sequences, around 39% of them appearing once. V gene TRBV9 combines with J gene TRBJ1-3; 10 bases map to TRBD1. This clonotype was obtained from a young man with Graves' hyperthyroidism. The sequencing input was blood. CDR3 nucleotides: TGTGCCAGCAGCGAGGGACAGGGGCACGGAAACACCATATATTTT. Protein product: CASSEGQGHGNTIYF.